The source of this T cell receptor beta chain is a study of blood T cells in healthy people across ages. Study-level points and caveats: Naive CD4+ cell counts and diversity both ran higher in long-lived than in aged donors. The donors' CMV status was not determined, possibly confounding changes in expanded clonotypes.

This CDR3 spans 19 amino acids. The germline V gene has CDR1 SGHRS and CDR2 YFSETQ. The trim removed 2 bases at V and 1 base at J, leaving 13 bases unmatched. This clonotype was seen more than once but under ten times. Its specificity is unknown. Through a sample-barcoded 5' primer and a J-beta primer mix, a second PCR was run for roughly 6 to 11 cycles. Researchers report that a template-switch adaptor with 12 random nucleotides tagged each cDNA molecule. Using its own MiXCR run on the 5' RACE reads, TCRdb lists one record per CDR3 protein. The profile covers 550,000 to 800,000 distinct CDR3 sequences, with 21% appearing a single time and roughly 3.6% taken by the ten largest. They isolated at least 6 million PBMCs from each sample.

Input material: blood. This rearrangement joins TRBV5-1 to TRBJ1-4; 8 nucleotides agree with TRBD1. The TCR originated in a man in his 70s in good health. In DNA form, the CDR3 reads TGCGCCAGCAGCTTTGGACAGGGTGCTGTTTCGGTAACTAATGAAAAACTGTTTTTT. It codes for CASSFGQGAVSVTNEKLFF.